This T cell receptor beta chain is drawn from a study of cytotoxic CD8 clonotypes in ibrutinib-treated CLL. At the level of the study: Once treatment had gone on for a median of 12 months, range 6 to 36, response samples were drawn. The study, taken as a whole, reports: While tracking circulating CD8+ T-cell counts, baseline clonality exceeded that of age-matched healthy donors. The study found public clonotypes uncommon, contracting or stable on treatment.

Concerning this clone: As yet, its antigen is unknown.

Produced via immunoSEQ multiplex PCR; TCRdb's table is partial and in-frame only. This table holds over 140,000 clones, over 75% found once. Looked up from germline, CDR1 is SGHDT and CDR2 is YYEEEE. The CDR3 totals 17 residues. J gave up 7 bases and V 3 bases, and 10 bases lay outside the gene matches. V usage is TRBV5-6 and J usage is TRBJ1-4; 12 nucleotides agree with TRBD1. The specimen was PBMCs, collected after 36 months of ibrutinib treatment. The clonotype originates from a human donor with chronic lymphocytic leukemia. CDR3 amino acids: CASSSGTGGARGEKLFF. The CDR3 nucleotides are TGTGCCAGCAGCTCCGGGACAGGGGGCGCCCGGGGTGAAAAACTGTTTTTT.